Each of the 2 T cell receptor beta chains below was sequenced from the same sample in a study of blood T cell repertoires in COVID-19. Method: immunoSEQ multiplex PCR; TCRdb's copy keeps in-frame clones and lacks some. Found here are about 130,000 clones, roughly 77% of them singletons; the top ten hold approximately 5%. What was sequenced was peripheral blood. These receptors originate from an older woman with COVID-19, enrolled during active disease.

This clone was detected only a few times. The V call is TRBV6-2 or TRBV6-3, the J call TRBJ1-5; 9 nucleotides agree with TRBD1. Per germline, CDR1 MNHEY and CDR2 SVGEGT. CDR3 size: 14 residues. V lost 5 bases, J lost 7 bases, and 6 bases stayed unmatched. CDR3 in DNA: TGTGCCAGCAGTCACCGGGACAGGGTGCAGCCCCAGCATTTT. This sequence encodes CASSHRDRVQPQHF.

The chain joins TRBV14 to TRBJ2-2, with 8 positions matching TRBD2. Trimming at V came to 3 bases and at J to 7 bases, leaving 10 bases not matched to a gene. Germline V CDR1 and CDR2: SGHDN, FVKESK. This CDR3 contains 16 residues. This chain's CDR3 is CASSQARGGSGGELFF. CDR3 DNA: TGTGCCAGCAGCCAGGCCCGGGGGGGCAGCGGCGGGGAGCTGTTTTTT.